The sequence of this T cell receptor beta chain was determined in a study of blood T cells in healthy people across ages. Trimming took 5 bases from V and 2 from J; bases not matched to a gene: 12. The CDR3 runs 17 residues. Looked up from germline, CDR1 is SGHTA and CDR2 is FQGNSA. The second PCR ran 7 to 11 cycles with a sample-barcoded 5' primer and J-beta primers. TCRdb called the 5' RACE reads again in MiXCR, with one record for every CDR3 protein. The table records around 970,000 distinct CDR3 sequences, roughly half of them present only once. This TCR was sampled from a woman aged 55-75 years in good health. Specimen: blood. The V call is TRBV7-2, the J call TRBJ2-5, with TRBD1 matching 9 bases. Here the CDR3 reads CASSLKTGTGTQETQYF. The CDR3 bases are TGTGCCAGCAGCCTCAAAACCGGGACAGGGACTCAAGAGACCCAGTACTTC.